This is a list of T cell receptor beta chains from one sample in a study of blood T cells in healthy people across ages. TCRdb passed the 5' RACE reads through MiXCR, listing each CDR3 protein once. The top ten hold approximately 7.9% of the sample, which has around 1,500,000 distinct CDR3 sequences, around 42% seen once. The source material was blood. All receptors derive from a woman between 18 and 30 years old in good health. CDR3s include the opening cysteine and the closing phenylalanine or tryptophan. A D gene is named only where the DNA matches it firmly. Not all rows give a size; the values are once, few, many and, for expanded clones, a class.

>TRBJ1-2|-|-|TRBV27
TGTGCCAGCAGTTTATCGCTGGGGCCTAACTATGGCTACACCTTC
CASSLSLGPNYGYTF
>TRBJ2-3|few|TRBD2|TRBV10-3
TGTGCCACCCTGACTAGCGAGAGCACAGATACGCAGTATTTT
CATLTSESTDTQYF
>TRBJ2-1|few|TRBD2|TRBV20-1
TGCAGTGCTAGAACACTAGCGGGACGCGATGAGCAGTTCTTC
CSARTLAGRDEQFF
>TRBJ1-2|-|-|TRBV6-6
TGTGCCAGCAGTTACTCTGCGCAGTTCTATGGCTACACCTTC
CASSYSAQFYGYTF
>TRBJ2-7|few|TRBD1|TRBV6-5
TGTGCCAGCAGTTACTCGGGGACAGGGGGATCCTACGAGCAGTACTTC
CASSYSGTGGSYEQYF
>TRBJ2-3|many|-|TRBV28
TGTGCCAGCAGTCCAGGCGGTGGGCCACCAGATACGCAGTATTTT
CASSPGGGPPDTQYF
>TRBJ2-7|few|-|TRBV9
TGTGCCAGCAGCTTCGCCCAGGGCAGCTACGAGCAGTACTTC
CASSFAQGSYEQYF
>TRBJ1-2|-|-|TRBV12-3/TRBV12-4
TGTGCCAGCAGTCCGCGGGGGGGTATCCAGAAAGGCTACACCTTC
CASSPRGGIQKGYTF
>TRBJ2-1|-|-|TRBV4-1
TGCGCCAGCAGCCAATTAGGACGGGGGGAGCAGTTCTTC
CASSQLGRGEQFF
>TRBJ2-7|few|TRBD2|TRBV20-1
TGCAGTGCGCCAAGGGGTGGTGTCGCGGGAGGCAACGAGCAGTACTTC
CSAPRGGVAGGNEQYF
>TRBJ1-5|-|-|TRBV29-1
TGCAGCGTTGCCCAGGGCTCTAGCAATCAGCCCCAGCATTTT
CSVAQGSSNQPQHF
>TRBJ2-7|few|TRBD1|TRBV7-2
TGTGCCAGCAGCTTAGCGGGACAGGGGTGCAATGAGCAGTACTTC
CASSLAGQGCNEQYF
>TRBJ1-1|-|TRBD1|TRBV12-3/TRBV12-4
TGTGCCAGCAGTCCCCGGACAGGAAGGTCTGAAGCTTTCTTT
CASSPRTGRSEAFF
>TRBJ2-3|-|-|TRBV10-3
TGTGCCATCAGCCCTTCCAGCACAGATACGCAGTATTTT
CAISPSSTDTQYF
>TRBJ2-1|few|-|TRBV7-2
TGTGCCAGCAGCTTAGTAGTTAGCGGAGTGGGGAATGAGCAGTTCTTC
CASSLVVSGVGNEQFF
>TRBJ2-1|-|-|TRBV18
TGTGCCAGCTCACCACAACAGAGGGGGTTCGAGCAGTTCTTC
CASSPQQRGFEQFF
>TRBJ2-3|many|-|TRBV15
TGTGCCACCAGCAGAGATGGGGGGGCCGGCACAGATACGCAGTATTTT
CATSRDGGAGTDTQYF
>TRBJ2-7|-|TRBD1|TRBV6-5
TGTGCCAGCAGTTCTCTTCCGGGACAGATATCCTACGAGCAGTACTTC
CASSSLPGQISYEQYF
>TRBJ2-7|-|-|TRBV12-3/TRBV12-4
TGTGCCAGCAGTTCTTCCGGGCAGGTCCTCCTGGGGCAGTACTTC
CASSSSGQVLLGQYF
>TRBJ2-7|few|TRBD1|TRBV5-1
TGCGCCAGCAGCCCGGACAGGGAATCCTACGAGCAGTACTTC
CASSPDRESYEQYF
>TRBJ2-3|few|TRBD2|TRBV29-1
TGCAGCGTTGTGTTGGCCAGCGGGGGAGATACGCAGTATTTT
CSVVLASGGDTQYF
>TRBJ2-3|-|-|TRBV27
TGTGCCAGCAGCAAGGGGGGGGCTCAGGATACGCAGTATTTT
CASSKGGAQDTQYF
>TRBJ2-1|-|-|TRBV9
TGTGCCAGCAGCTTAAACCGGGACAAGTTGGACAATGAGCAGTTCTTC
CASSLNRDKLDNEQFF
>TRBJ2-3|-|-|TRBV7-2
TGTGCCAGCAGCAACTCCGAGGCTGGAAATACGCAGTATTTT
CASSNSEAGNTQYF
>TRBJ2-7|-|-|TRBV12-3/TRBV12-4
TGTGCCAGCAGACCTCAACAGGGAGTTGGCGAGCAGTACTTC
CASRPQQGVGEQYF
>TRBJ2-7|few|-|TRBV6-2/TRBV6-3
TGTGCCAGCTCAAAAACTCGTGGCAGCTCCTACGAGCAGTACTTC
CASSKTRGSSYEQYF
>TRBJ1-6|few|-|TRBV4-1
TGCGCCAGCAGCCAAGAATGGGTCGGGGGTTCACCCCTCCACTTT
CASSQEWVGGSPLHF
>TRBJ2-7|few|TRBD1|TRBV5-1
TGCGCCAGCAGCGACTCGGGACAGAGCTACGAGCAGTACTTC
CASSDSGQSYEQYF
>TRBJ2-7|-|-|TRBV29-1
TGCAGCGCGTCGACGGTTGGCTACGAGCAGTACTTC
CSASTVGYEQYF
>TRBJ1-1|few|-|TRBV6-6
TGTGCCAGCACTAACCGCGGGGGGGACACTGAAGCTTTCTTT
CASTNRGGDTEAFF
>TRBJ2-1|-|-|TRBV21-1
TGTGCCAGCAGCAAAGAAGGCAGGGGCCCATACAATGAGCAGTTCTTC
CASSKEGRGPYNEQFF
>TRBJ1-1|few|-|TRBV25-1
TGTGCCAGCACCCTTATAACAGGGTCTGAAGCTTTCTTT
CASTLITGSEAFF
>TRBJ2-5|-|TRBD2|TRBV13
TGTGCCAGCAGCCCTCCCCGGGGACTAGCGGGGGACCGAGAAGAGACCCAGTACTTC
CASSPPRGLAGDREETQYF
>TRBJ1-1|-|-|TRBV20-1
TGCAGTGCTAGTTACGGACTGAACACTGAAGCTTTCTTT
CSASYGLNTEAFF
>TRBJ2-5|-|TRBD2|TRBV6-1
TGTGCCAGCAGTGAAGGGGGGGGTAGAATCGCAGAGACCCAGTACTTC
CASSEGGGRIAETQYF
>TRBJ2-6|few|-|TRBV20-1
TGCAGTGCTAGAGCCTCCGGCTCTGGGGCCAACGTCCTGACTTTC
CSARASGSGANVLTF
>TRBJ2-7|-|TRBD2|TRBV10-3
TGTGCCATCAGTGCATCAGTAGCGGGAGGGTGGGACGAGCAGTACTTC
CAISASVAGGWDEQYF
>TRBJ2-3|few|TRBD1|TRBV6-5
TGTGCCAGCAGCCGACAGGGGATCGGGTTCGAAAATACGCAGTATTTT
CASSRQGIGFENTQYF
>TRBJ2-1|-|TRBD1|TRBV11-1
TGTGCCAGCAGCTTAGAGAGGGACCGACAGGGCTGGATAAATGAGCAGTTCTTC
CASSLERDRQGWINEQFF
>TRBJ2-1|few|-|TRBV4-1
TGCGCCAGCAGCCTTTCTAGCGTCAATGAGCAGTTCTTC
CASSLSSVNEQFF
>TRBJ2-1|few|-|TRBV10-2
TGCGCCAGCAGTGAGTCGGGGGGGCCTGGCTATGAGCAGTTCTTC
CASSESGGPGYEQFF
>TRBJ1-1|-|-|TRBV4-1
TGCGCCAGCAGCCAAGATGGGCTTTGGAGCCCTGAAGCTTTCTTT
CASSQDGLWSPEAFF